The 4 T cell receptor beta chains reported below all come from one sample, sequenced in a study of OX40 agonist ivuxolimab in advanced cancers. Method: immunoSEQ multiplex PCR; TCRdb's copy keeps in-frame clones and lacks some. This table holds about 83,000 clones, under 90% found once. The sample in question was CD4+ or CD8+ T cells sorted from blood, obtained in a trial of the OX40 agonist ivuxolimab. These receptors were obtained from an adult with an advanced solid tumor such as melanoma, head and neck, liver or kidney cancer.

This chain connects TRBV11-1 to TRBJ2-5; 10 nucleotides line up with TRBD1. CDR1 and CDR2 from the germline V gene are SGHAT and FQDESV (reference sequence). The CDR3 spans 16 residues. V shed 4 bases and J 1 base; nucleotides not matched to a gene: 6. In nucleotides, the CDR3 is TGTGCCAGCAGCTCTCGGGACAGGGGCGTCCAAGAGACCCAGTACTTC. This sequence encodes CASSSRDRGVQETQYF.

The chain couples TRBV5-1 to TRBJ2-5; D is unclear. The CDR3 has 15 amino acids. V was shortened by 4 bases and J by 2 bases, with 15 bases between the two germline ends. Per germline, CDR1 SGHRS and CDR2 YFSETQ. The CDR3 coding sequence is TGCGCCAGCAGCACCTTGTGGGGAAATCAAGAGACCCAGTACTTC. Amino acids: CASSTLWGNQETQYF. The variable domain in full, completed from reference TRBV5-1 and TRBJ2-5, reads KAGVTQTPRYLIKTRGQQVTLSCSPISGHRSVSWYQQTPGQGLQFLFEYFSETQRNKGNFPGRFSGRQFSNSRSEMNVSTLELGDSALYLCASSTLWGNQETQYFGPGTRLLVL.

This CDR3 reads CASSRWTGQNTEAFF. In nucleotides, the CDR3 is TGTGCCAGCAGCCGTTGGACAGGGCAAAACACTGAAGCTTTCTTT. V usage is TRBV5-4 and J usage is TRBJ1-1; 8 bases align to TRBD1. Per germline, CDR1 SGHNT and CDR2 YYREEE (reference sequence). V lost 4 bases to trimming and J lost 2 bases; unmatched junction nucleotides: 7. The CDR3 consists of 15 residues.

The J gene is TRBJ1-2, the V gene TRBV28, with no clear D. Germline-derived CDR1 and CDR2 are MDHEN and SYDVKM. V dropped 8 bases and J dropped 6 bases, with 19 bases sitting between them. The CDR3 length is 14 residues. CDR3 coding DNA: TGTGCCAGCGTAGGGCCAGGCCCGGTTCATGGCTACACCTTC. This encodes CASVGPGPVHGYTF.